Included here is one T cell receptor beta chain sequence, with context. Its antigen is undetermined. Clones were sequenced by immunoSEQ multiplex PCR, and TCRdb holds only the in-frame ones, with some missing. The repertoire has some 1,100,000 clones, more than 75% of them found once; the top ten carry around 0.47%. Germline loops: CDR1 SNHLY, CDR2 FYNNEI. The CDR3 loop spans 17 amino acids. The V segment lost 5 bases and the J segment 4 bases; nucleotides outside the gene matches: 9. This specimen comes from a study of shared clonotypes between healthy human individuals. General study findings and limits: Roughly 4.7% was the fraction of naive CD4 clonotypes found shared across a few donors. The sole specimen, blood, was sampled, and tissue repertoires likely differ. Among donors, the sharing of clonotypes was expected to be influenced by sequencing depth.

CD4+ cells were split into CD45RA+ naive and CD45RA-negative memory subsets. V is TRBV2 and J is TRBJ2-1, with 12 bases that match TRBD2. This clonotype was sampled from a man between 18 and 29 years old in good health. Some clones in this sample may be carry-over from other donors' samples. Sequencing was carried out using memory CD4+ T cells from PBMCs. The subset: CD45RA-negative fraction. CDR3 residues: CASSPFRTSGIYNEQFF. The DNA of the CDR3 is TGTGCCAGCAGTCCTTTCAGGACTAGCGGGATTTACAATGAGCAGTTCTTC.